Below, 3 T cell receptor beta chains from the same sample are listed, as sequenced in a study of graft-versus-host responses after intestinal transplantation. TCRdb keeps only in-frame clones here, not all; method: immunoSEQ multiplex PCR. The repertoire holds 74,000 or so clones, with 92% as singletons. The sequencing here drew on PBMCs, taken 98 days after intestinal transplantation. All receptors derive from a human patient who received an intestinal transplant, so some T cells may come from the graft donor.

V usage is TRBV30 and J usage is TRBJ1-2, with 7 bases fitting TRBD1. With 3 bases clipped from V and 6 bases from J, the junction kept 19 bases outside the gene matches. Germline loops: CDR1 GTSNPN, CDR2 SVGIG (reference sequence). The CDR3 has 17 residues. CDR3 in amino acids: CAWSLDRDYFIFDGYTF. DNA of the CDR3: TGTGCCTGGAGCCTCGACAGGGACTACTTTATATTCGATGGCTACACCTTC.

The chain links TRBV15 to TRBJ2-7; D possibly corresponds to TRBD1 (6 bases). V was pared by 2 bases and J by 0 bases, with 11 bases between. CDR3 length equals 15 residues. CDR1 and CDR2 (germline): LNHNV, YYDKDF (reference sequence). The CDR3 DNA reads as TGTGCCACCAGCAGACAGGGGACCCCCTCCTACGAGCAGTACTTC. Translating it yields CATSRQGTPSYEQYF.

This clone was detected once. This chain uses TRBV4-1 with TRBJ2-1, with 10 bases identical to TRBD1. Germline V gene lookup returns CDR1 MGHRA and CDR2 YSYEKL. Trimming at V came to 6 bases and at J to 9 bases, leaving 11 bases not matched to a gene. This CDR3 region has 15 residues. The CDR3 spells CASSPGQGGTFEQFF. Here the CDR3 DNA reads TGCGCCAGCAGTCCTGGACAGGGGGGGACATTTGAGCAGTTCTTC.